The 14 T cell receptor beta chains below come from one sample, sequenced in a study of blood T cell repertoires in COVID-19. Libraries were prepared by immunoSEQ multiplex PCR; TCRdb keeps only in-frame clonotypes and omits some of them. The sample gives roughly 130,000 clones, roughly 86% of which show up once; around 3.6% is in the top ten. Sequences were obtained from peripheral blood. These receptors came from a woman aged 60-75 years with acute or convalescent COVID-19.

This chain joins TRBV6-5 and TRBJ2-3; D not certain. The germline V and J ends were trimmed by 4 bases and 6 bases, with 14 bases remaining between them. This CDR3 is built from 14 residues. Germline V CDR1 and CDR2: MNHEY, SVGAGI. The CDR3 loop reads CASSLGFGPDTQYF. CDR3 DNA sequence: TGTGCCAGCAGTTTGGGCTTTGGGCCGGATACGCAGTATTTT.

The chain carries TRBV28 and TRBJ2-1; 10 bases agree with TRBD1. This CDR3 comprises 17 residues. V lost 6 bases and J lost 5; bases outside the gene matches: 13. The germline V gene has CDR1 MDHEN and CDR2 SYDVKM. The CDR3 DNA sequence: TGTGCCAGCAGAGGGTCCCCGGGACAGGGGCCCAACAATGAGCAGTTCTTC. The encoded protein is CASRGSPGQGPNNEQFF.

The chain uses TRBV6-6 and TRBJ1-1; D call uncertain. V lost 6 bases to trimming and J lost 6 bases, with 11 bases between them. Germline CDR1 and CDR2: MNHNY and SVGAGI (reference sequence). The CDR3 runs to 12 residues. The CDR3 region has the DNA TGTGCCAGCAGATCCACAGCGGCTGAAGCTTTCTTT. It specifies CASRSTAAEAFF.

The rearrangement joins TRBV19 to TRBJ1-1; 8 bases agree with TRBD1. Germline CDR1 LNHDA, CDR2 SQIVND (reference sequence). Trimming at V came to 11 bases and at J to 2 bases, leaving 7 bases not matched to a gene. This CDR3 comprises 13 residues. In DNA, the CDR3 is TGTGCCTCACGGGACAGGTTAAACACTGAAGCTTTCTTT. This sequence encodes CASRDRLNTEAFF.

This clone appeared once. The genes are TRBV28 and TRBJ1-4; tentative D call: TRBD1 (6 bases). The ends were cut back, 0 bases at V and 4 bases at J, with 6 bases in the middle. Germline loops: CDR1 MDHEN, CDR2 SYDVKM. This CDR3 region has 14 residues. Here the CDR3 DNA reads TGTGCCAGCAGTTTATGGGACAGTAATGAAAAACTGTTTTTT. Translated, it gives CASSLWDSNEKLFF.

V gene TRBV24-1 combines with J gene TRBJ2-1; D is possibly TRBD1 (6 bases). Per germline, CDR1 KGHDR and CDR2 SFDVKD. V lost 5 bases to trimming and J lost 1 base, with 11 bases between them. The CDR3 is 15 residues long. CDR3 region: CATSGGQESYNEQFF. CDR3 bases: TGTGCCACCAGTGGGGGGCAAGAGTCCTACAATGAGCAGTTCTTC.

The DNA of the CDR3 is TGTGCCAGCAGCCGAAGATTGGACAGGAACACTGAAGCTTTCTTT. Translating it yields CASSRRLDRNTEAFF. The chain joins TRBV14 to TRBJ1-1; D might be TRBD1 (6 bases). CDR3 length: 15 amino acids. Per germline, CDR1 SGHDN and CDR2 FVKESK. The V end was cut by 4 bases, the J end by 1 base, with 13 bases between. The full variable domain, in which reference TRBV14 and TRBJ1-1 provide the parts outside the CDR3, is EAGVTQFPSHSVIEKGQTVTLRCDPISGHDNLYWYRRVMGKEIKFLLHFVKESKQDESGMPNNRFLAERTGGTYSTLKVQPAELEDSGVYFCASSRRLDRNTEAFFGQGTRLTVV.

This clone has more than one count but fewer than ten. The rearrangement joins TRBV3-1 (or the pseudogene TRBV3-2) to TRBJ1-1; tentatively, D is TRBD1 (6 bases). This CDR3 has 14 amino acids. In germline, CDR1 is LGHDT, CDR2 YNNKEL (reference sequence). V lost 1 base, J lost 2 bases, and 8 bases lay in between. DNA for the CDR3: TGTGCCAGCAGCCAAGTGGGACAAAACACTGAAGCTTTCTTT. This codes for CASSQVGQNTEAFF.

This chain joins TRBV11-3 and TRBJ2-2, with D possibly TRBD1 on 6 matching bases. Germline CDR1 and CDR2: SGHNT and YENEEA. This CDR3 region has 13 residues. The V end lost 2 bases, the J end lost 5 bases, and 6 bases lay between the germline ends. Here the CDR3 DNA reads TGTGCCAGCAGCTTACAGGGGACCGGGGAGCTGTTTTTT. Encoded protein: CASSLQGTGELFF.

This chain uses TRBV6-1 with TRBJ2-3, with 9 bases identical to TRBD2. The CDR3 sequence is 16 residues long. V was pared by 0 bases and J by 2 bases, with 3 bases of the junction left unmatched. From germline, CDR1 is MNHNS and CDR2 SASEGT. The CDR3 nucleotides read TGTGCCAGCAGTGAAGCCCTAGCGGGACCCACAGATACGCAGTATTTT. This encodes CASSEALAGPTDTQYF.

The chain uses TRBV6-5 and TRBJ1-4, with D unclear. V dropped 5 bases and J dropped 3 bases, with 13 bases sitting between them. CDR3 size: 15 residues. Germline lookup yields CDR1 MNHEY and CDR2 SVGAGI. The CDR3 DNA sequence: TGTGCCAGCAGTACTGGGAGGACGGCTAATGAAAAACTGTTTTTT. Its protein product is CASSTGRTANEKLFF.

The chain links TRBV30 to TRBJ1-2; the D gene is possibly TRBD1 (5 bases). The V and J ends lost 3 bases and 6 bases respectively, with 11 bases between them. Per the germline V gene, CDR1 is GTSNPN and CDR2 is SVGIG (reference sequence). This CDR3 region has 12 residues. CDR3 sequence: CAWRREGNGYTF. The CDR3 bases are TGTGCCTGGAGAAGGGAGGGGAATGGCTACACCTTC.

This clone appeared once. The rearrangement uses TRBV24-1 and TRBJ2-1; possible D gene TRBD2, 7 bases. Trimming removed 5 bases at V and 2 bases at J, with 9 bases between. This CDR3 region has 14 residues. Germline CDR1 is KGHDR and CDR2 is SFDVKD. CDR3 coding DNA: TGTGCCACCAGTGTGGGGGGGCCCTACAATGAGCAGTTCTTC. This gives the protein CATSVGGPYNEQFF.

This clone was detected only once. The chain recombines TRBV5-1 with TRBJ2-3; 11 bases line up with TRBD2. The ends lost 1 base at V and 4 bases at J; junction bases unmatched: 2. Germline loops: CDR1 SGHRS, CDR2 YFSETQ. This CDR3 region has 15 residues. The CDR3 sequence: CASSLSTSGADTQYF. CDR3 nucleotide sequence: TGCGCCAGCAGCTTGTCGACTAGCGGGGCAGATACGCAGTATTTT.